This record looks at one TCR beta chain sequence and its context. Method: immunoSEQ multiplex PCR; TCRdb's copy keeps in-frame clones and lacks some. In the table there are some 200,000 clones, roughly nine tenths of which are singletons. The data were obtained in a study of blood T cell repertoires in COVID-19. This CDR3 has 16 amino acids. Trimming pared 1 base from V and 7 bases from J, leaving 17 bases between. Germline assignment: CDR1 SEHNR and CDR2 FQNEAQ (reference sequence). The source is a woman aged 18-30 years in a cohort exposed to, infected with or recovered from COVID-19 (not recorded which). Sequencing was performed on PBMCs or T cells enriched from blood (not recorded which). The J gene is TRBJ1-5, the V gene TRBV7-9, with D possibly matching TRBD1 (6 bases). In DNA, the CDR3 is TGTGCCAGCAGCTTAGGGCTGGCGGGGGCCGGACAGCCCCAGCATTTT. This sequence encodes CASSLGLAGAGQPQHF.